The 29 T cell receptor beta chains below all came from one sample that was sequenced in a study of cytomegalovirus exposure and HLA in healthy donors. The PCR was carried out with 60 Vbeta primers and 13 Jbeta primers. The table came from immunoSEQ multiplex PCR; TCRdb's copy has only in-frame clones and leaves some out. The sample consists of 150,000 to 200,000 clones, about 87% of them appearing once. The sequenced sample consisted of PBMCs. The receptors derive from a woman aged 18 to 35 in good health and CMV-seronegative.

V is TRBV4-2 and J is TRBJ1-3; 7 bases map to TRBD1. Germline CDR1 reads LGHNA; CDR2 reads YNFKEQ. V was pared by 4 bases and J by 0 bases, with 9 bases of the junction left unmatched. The CDR3 contains 17 residues. The CDR3 sequence is CASSPRTGASSGNTIYF. DNA of the CDR3: TGTGCCAGCAGCCCTCGGACAGGCGCCAGCTCTGGAAACACCATATATTTT.

In this sample, this clone turned up a few times. The rearrangement links TRBV29-1 to TRBJ1-1; TRBD1 matches 11 bases. The length of the CDR3 is 15 residues. Losses at the gene ends were 7 bases for V and 4 bases for J; bases not matched to a gene: 11. CDR1 SQVTM and CDR2 ANQGSEA come from the germline V gene. The CDR3 reads CSAPGQGGRGTEAFF. CDR3 nucleotides: TGCAGCGCTCCGGGACAGGGGGGCCGGGGCACTGAAGCTTTCTTT.

The J gene is TRBJ2-3, the V gene TRBV9; 7 bases align to TRBD2. CDR3 length: 15 amino acids. Germline V CDR1 and CDR2: SGDLS, YYNGEE. J lost 2 bases, V lost 2 bases, and 5 bases had no gene match. CDR3 loop: CASSVEAGFTDTQYF. CDR3 nucleotide sequence: TGTGCCAGCAGCGTTGAAGCGGGATTCACAGATACGCAGTATTTT.

The chain links TRBV19 to TRBJ1-4; D is ambiguous. The CDR3 consists of 12 residues. V was shortened by 1 base and J by 6 bases, with 3 bases between the two germline ends. Looked up from germline, CDR1 is LNHDA and CDR2 is SQIVND (reference sequence). CDR3 sequence (DNA): TGTGCCAGTAGTATAGGAGATGAAAAACTGTTTTTT. Its protein product is CASSIGDEKLFF. Complete variable domain (other parts from reference TRBV19 and TRBJ1-4): DGGITQSPKYLFRKEGQNVTLSCEQNLNHDAMYWYRQDPGQGLRLIYYSQIVNDFQKGDIAEGYSVSREKKESFPLTVTSAQKNPTAFYLCASSIGDEKLFFGSGTQLSVL.

This chain uses TRBV7-2 with TRBJ2-4; a possible D gene is TRBD2 (6 bases). The germline V gene encodes CDR1 SGHTA and CDR2 FQGNSA. This CDR3 is 14 amino acids long. V was cut by 5 bases and J by 4 bases, with 12 bases left in between. This chain's CDR3 is CASSPYGTKNIQYF. CDR3 DNA sequence: TGTGCCAGCAGCCCGTACGGGACTAAAAACATTCAGTACTTC.

The CDR3 nucleotides are TGCGCCAGCAGCGTAGGACAGGGACGCACTGAAGCTTTCTTT. Its translation is CASSVGQGRTEAFF. V gene TRBV5-1 combines with J gene TRBJ1-1; 8 nucleotides align to TRBD1. Germline V gene data show CDR1 as SGHRS and CDR2 as YFSETQ. The V and J ends lost 4 bases and 4 bases, in that order; junction bases with no gene match: 6. The CDR3 covers 14 residues.

The genes are TRBV2 and TRBJ1-3; unclear D gene. Germline-derived CDR1 and CDR2 are SNHLY and FYNNEI. V was shortened by 6 bases and J by 1 base, with 16 bases between the two germline ends. The CDR3 spans 16 residues. The DNA of the CDR3 is TGTGCCAGCAGGAAAAACGGGGATACATCTGGAAACACCATATATTTT. Its translation is CASRKNGDTSGNTIYF. The variable domain in full, with the rest retrieved from reference TRBV2 and TRBJ1-3, is EPEVTQTPSHQVTQMGQEVILRCVPISNHLYFYWYRQILGQKVEFLVSFYNNEISEKSEIFDDQFSVERPDGSNFTLKIRSTKLEDSAMYFCASRKNGDTSGNTIYFGEGSWLTVV.

V and J are TRBV7-8 and TRBJ2-2, with 7 nucleotides matching TRBD2. The CDR3 covers 16 residues. The V gene end was trimmed by 2 bases and the J gene end by 0 bases; junction bases not matched to a gene: 3. Germline lookup yields CDR1 SGHVS and CDR2 FQNEAQ. CDR3 residues: CASSLIAGANTGELFF. CDR3 DNA sequence: TGTGCCAGCAGCTTAATAGCGGGCGCGAACACCGGGGAGCTGTTTTTT.

This chain joins TRBV27 and TRBJ1-2; 8 bases fit TRBD1. The CDR3 length is 13 residues. CDR1 is MNHEY and CDR2 is SMNVEV in the germline V gene (reference sequence). The V gene end was trimmed by 5 bases and the J gene end by 8 bases; junction bases not matched to a gene: 7. Here the CDR3 reads CASSISGGEGYTF. The CDR3 nucleotides read TGTGCCAGCAGTATCTCAGGGGGCGAAGGCTACACCTTC.

The chain joins TRBV2 to TRBJ2-7, with a possible D match to TRBD1 (5 bases). Looked up from germline, CDR1 is SNHLY and CDR2 is FYNNEI. The CDR3 is made up of 11 amino acids. Trimming removed 4 bases at V and 10 bases at J, with 11 bases between. This CDR3 reads CASSGATDQYF. CDR3 bases: TGTGCCAGCAGTGGGGCGACAGACCAGTACTTC.

The gene calls are TRBV25-1 and TRBJ1-1; 11 bases fit TRBD1. The CDR3 covers 15 residues. V lost 2 bases and J lost 5; bases outside the gene matches: 4. Germline V gene data show CDR1 as MGHDK and CDR2 as SYGVNS. CDR3 sequence reads: CASSEAGTGGTEAFF. In DNA form, the CDR3 reads TGTGCCAGCAGTGAAGCGGGGACAGGGGGGACTGAAGCTTTCTTT.

This chain joins TRBV5-1 and TRBJ2-2; a possible D gene is TRBD1 (6 bases). The CDR3 extends over 16 amino acids. V lost 4 bases to trimming and J lost 7 bases, with 20 bases between them. Germline V gene lookup returns CDR1 SGHRS and CDR2 YFSETQ. In DNA form, the CDR3 reads TGCGCCAGCAGCGGATGGGGACACGGGAATAACGGGGAGCTGTTTTTT. Its translation is CASSGWGHGNNGELFF.

The chain has TRBV7-2 and TRBJ2-7; 7 bases align to TRBD1. V shed 1 base, J shed 4 bases, and the junction held 7 bases outside the gene matches. CDR3 size: 15 residues. Looked up from germline, CDR1 is SGHTA and CDR2 is FQGNSA. The CDR3 bases are TGTGCCAGCAGCTTAGTCGAGGGGGCGATTTACGAGCAGTACTTC. Translating gives CASSLVEGAIYEQYF.

This rearrangement joins TRBV30 to TRBJ1-1; the D is unclear. V lost 7 bases and J lost 5, with 11 bases in between. CDR3 size: 11 residues. Germline V gene sequence: CDR1 GTSNPN, CDR2 SVGIG (reference sequence). CDR3 bases: TGTGCCTCCCTCCGCGGGACTGAAGCTTTCTTT. As protein: CASLRGTEAFF.

This clone came up once. The J gene is TRBJ2-5, the V gene TRBV2; the D is unclear. This CDR3 has 11 amino acids. Germline V lookup: CDR1 SNHLY, CDR2 FYNNEI. Trimming stripped 6 bases from V and 2 bases from J, with 4 bases between. CDR3 sequence (DNA): TGTGCCAGCAGACAACAAGAGACCCAGTACTTC. Translating gives CASRQQETQYF.

This clone was seen a handful of times. This sequence joins TRBV10-3 and TRBJ1-6; perhaps TRBD1 as D (5 bases). The CDR3 is made up of 14 amino acids. Trimming removed 4 bases from V and 5 bases from J, with 9 bases in between. Germline CDR1 and CDR2: ENHRY and SYGVKD. The CDR3 spells CAISAGGNNSPLHF. DNA for the CDR3: TGTGCCATCAGTGCCGGGGGGAATAATTCACCCCTCCACTTT.

V usage is TRBV7-9 and J usage is TRBJ2-1; TRBD1 matches at 7 bases. Germline values: CDR1 SEHNR, CDR2 FQNEAQ (reference sequence). CDR3 length equals 15 residues. With V trimmed by 5 bases and J by 7 bases, 11 bases remained unmatched. Written as DNA, the CDR3 is TGTGCCAGCAGCCATGACAGGGATCAGGGAAATGAGCAGTTCTTC. It yields the protein CASSHDRDQGNEQFF. Full variable domain (outside the CDR3, taken from reference TRBV7-9 and TRBJ2-1): DTGVSQNPRHKITKRGQNVTFRCDPISEHNRLYWYRQTLGQGPEFLTYFQNEAQLEKSRLLSDRFSAERPKGSFSTLEIQRTEQGDSAMYLCASSHDRDQGNEQFFGPGTRLTVL.

The J gene is TRBJ1-1, the V gene TRBV7-9, with a possible D match to TRBD1 (6 bases). The V gene's germline CDR1 is SEHNR and CDR2 FQNEAQ (reference sequence). V was pared by 1 base and J by 1 base, with 10 bases between. This CDR3 has 15 residues. CDR3 region: CASSLGGRGNTEAFF. The CDR3 DNA is TGTGCCAGCAGCTTAGGGGGCAGGGGGAACACTGAAGCTTTCTTT.

V is TRBV4-1 and J is TRBJ2-2; D unclear. Trimming removed 1 base from V and 4 bases from J, with 4 bases in between. CDR3 length: 13 amino acids. Looked up from germline, CDR1 is MGHRA and CDR2 is YSYEKL. The CDR3 loop is CASSQAGTGELFF. DNA for the CDR3: TGCGCCAGCAGCCAAGCCGGCACCGGGGAGCTGTTTTTT.

The chain combines TRBV15 with TRBJ2-7, with TRBD1 identical over 8 bases. Trimming at V came to 1 base and at J to 2 bases, leaving 4 bases not matched to a gene. The V gene's germline CDR1 is LNHNV and CDR2 YYDKDF (reference sequence). The CDR3 loop spans 15 amino acids. The CDR3 DNA follows: TGTGCCACCAGCAGAGTTAGCAGGGGGCCCTACGAGCAGTACTTC. Protein sequence: CATSRVSRGPYEQYF. Variable domain in full (rest from reference TRBV15 and TRBJ2-7): DAMVIQNPRYQVTQFGKPVTLSCSQTLNHNVMYWYQQKSSQAPKLLFHYYDKDFNNEADTPDNFQSRRPNTSFCFLDIRSPGLGDTAMYLCATSRVSRGPYEQYFGPGTRLTVT.

The chain's CDR3 is CASSAAERKFGNQPQHF. The CDR3 region has the DNA TGTGCCAGCAGTGCCGCGGAGAGGAAGTTCGGCAATCAGCCCCAGCATTTT. The genes are TRBV28 and TRBJ1-5, with D unresolved. With 5 bases removed from V and 2 bases from J, the gap between germline ends came to 19 bases. The CDR3 runs 17 residues. Germline V gene lookup returns CDR1 MDHEN and CDR2 SYDVKM.

J is TRBJ2-4 and V is TRBV29-1, with D uncertain. The CDR3 runs 12 residues. Germline V gene sequence: CDR1 SQVTM, CDR2 ANQGSEA. Trimming removed 3 bases at V and 8 bases at J, with 11 bases between. The CDR3 sequence: CSVDVSPDIQYF. The CDR3 DNA is TGCAGCGTTGACGTGAGTCCGGACATTCAGTACTTC.

CDR3 bases: TGTGCCAGCAGGGTGGGACAGGGTCAGGACTATGGCTACACCTTC. Protein product: CASRVGQGQDYGYTF. The rearrangement uses TRBV2 and TRBJ1-2; 9 bases align to TRBD1. CDR1 is SNHLY, CDR2 FYNNEI, per germline. The CDR3 has 15 amino acids. Trimming cost V 6 bases and J 3 bases; bases outside gene matches: 8.

This clone was detected only a few times. The rearrangement uses TRBV7-9 and TRBJ1-6; no clear D. V lost 1 base and J 8 bases, leaving 15 bases between the germline ends. The CDR3 totals 16 residues. Germline V gives CDR1 SEHNR, CDR2 FQNEAQ (reference sequence). The CDR3 loop is CASSLGPHSNHSPLHF. CDR3 sequence (DNA): TGTGCCAGCAGCTTAGGCCCACACAGCAATCATTCACCCCTCCACTTT.

Turning to this clone: In the same sample, other DNA sequences code for this CDR3. Here the CDR3 DNA reads TGCGCCAGCAGCGGCGGGACAGTACCTAGCGCAGATACGCAGTATTTT. Translating it yields CASSGGTVPSADTQYF. V gene TRBV5-1 combines with J gene TRBJ2-3; D might be TRBD1 (7 bases). The CDR3 has 16 residues. Germline V gene sequence: CDR1 SGHRS, CDR2 YFSETQ. Trimming took 4 bases from V and 4 from J, leaving 19 bases between them.

This sequence joins TRBV29-1 and TRBJ2-1, with D tentatively TRBD2 (6 bases). This CDR3 comprises 14 residues. Trimming took 7 bases from V and 1 from J, leaving 14 bases between them. Germline CDR1 SQVTM, CDR2 ANQGSEA. CDR3 in amino acids: CSADLASSYNEQFF. In DNA form, the CDR3 reads TGCAGCGCGGATCTAGCGTCTTCCTACAATGAGCAGTTCTTC.

The rearrangement links TRBV4-1 to TRBJ2-7; 9 positions agree with TRBD2. The germline V gene has CDR1 MGHRA and CDR2 YSYEKL. The CDR3 is 18 residues long. Trimming removed 1 base from V and 3 bases from J; junction bases left unmatched: 13. CDR3 nucleotide sequence: TGCGCCAGCAGCCAAGGTATGCTAGCGGGACTAAAATACTACGAGCAGTACTTC. It specifies CASSQGMLAGLKYYEQYF.

The chain uses TRBV5-8 and TRBJ2-5, with 13 bases fitting TRBD2. The CDR3 loop spans 15 amino acids. CDR1 and CDR2 (germline): SGHTS, YDEGEE. Trimming took 3 bases from V and 3 from J; bases not matched to a gene: 2. As DNA, the CDR3 is TGTGCCAGCAGCTGGGGACTAGCGGGAAAAGAGACCCAGTACTTC. Its protein is CASSWGLAGKETQYF.

The chain uses TRBV6-6 and TRBJ1-5; 7 bases fit TRBD1. Per germline, CDR1 MNHNY and CDR2 SVGAGI (reference sequence). CDR3 length: 15 amino acids. J lost 7 bases, V lost 5 bases, and 11 bases had no gene match. CDR3 loop: CASSPTIGGGQPQHF. In DNA, the CDR3 is TGTGCCAGCAGTCCGACGATAGGGGGCGGACAGCCCCAGCATTTT.